This T cell receptor beta chain was sequenced during a study of T cells after yellow fever vaccination. This clonotype was seen a handful of times. From germline, CDR1 is SEHNR and CDR2 FQNEAQ (reference sequence). V dropped 11 bases and J dropped 4; count of bases not matched to a gene: 7. This CDR3 has 12 residues. TCRdb independently ran MiXCR on the 5' RACE reads; one entry per CDR3 protein. The table lists approximately 610,000 distinct CDR3 sequences, less than 20% of them singletons. The TCR originated in a man aged 18 to 29 who received the YFV17D yellow fever vaccine. V usage is TRBV7-9 and J usage is TRBJ2-5; TRBD1 matches 7 bases. The specimen comprised PBMCs, sampled 4 to 6 days after the first yellow fever vaccination. The chain's CDR3 is CAHEGGVETQYF. Here the CDR3 DNA reads TGTGCCCATGAAGGGGGCGTAGAGACCCAGTACTTC. The whole variable domain, filled in from reference TRBV7-9 and TRBJ2-5, reads DTGVSQNPRHKITKRGQNVTFRCDPISEHNRLYWYRQTLGQGPEFLTYFQNEAQLEKSRLLSDRFSAERPKGSFSTLEIQRTEQGDSAMYLCAHEGGVETQYFGPGTRLLVL.